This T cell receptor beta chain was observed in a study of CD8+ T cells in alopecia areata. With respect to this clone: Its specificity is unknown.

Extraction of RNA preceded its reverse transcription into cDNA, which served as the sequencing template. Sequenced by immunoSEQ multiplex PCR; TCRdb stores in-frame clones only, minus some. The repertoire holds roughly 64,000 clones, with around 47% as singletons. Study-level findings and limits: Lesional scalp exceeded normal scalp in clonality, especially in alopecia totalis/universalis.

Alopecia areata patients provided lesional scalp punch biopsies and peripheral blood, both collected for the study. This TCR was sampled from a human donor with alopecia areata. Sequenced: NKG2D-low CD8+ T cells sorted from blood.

The CDR3 here is CASIGTLGELFF. CDR3 DNA sequence: TGTGCCAGCATTGGCACCCTTGGGGAGCTGTTTTTT. J is TRBJ2-2 and V is TRBV2; no definite D call. Trimming removed 7 bases from V and 8 bases from J, with 11 bases in between. This CDR3 comprises 12 residues. CDR1 and CDR2 from the germline V gene are SNHLY and FYNNEI.